This is a list of T cell receptor beta chains from one sample in a study of CD8 T cells in Susac syndrome. TCRdb itself ran the immunoSEQ multiplex PCR reads through MiXCR, one entry per CDR3 protein. The sample lists roughly 190,000 distinct CDR3 sequences, 95% occurring once. Sequenced material: CD8+ T cells from PBMCs. The receptors come from a human donor with Susac syndrome. CDR3s include the opening cysteine and the closing phenylalanine or tryptophan. D genes are given only for firm matches. Clone size is shown for a subset of rows, as once, few, many or a class of expanded clone.

V,J,D,size,CDR3,DNA
TRBV6-4,TRBJ2-1,.,.,CASSDSPAGYNEQFF,TGTGCCAGCAGTGACAGCCCTGCTGGCTACAATGAGCAGTTCTTC
TRBV13,TRBJ2-1,.,.,CASSLPRTYDEQFF,TGTGCCAGCAGCCTCCCTCGGACATACGATGAGCAGTTCTTC
TRBV11-2,TRBJ2-5,TRBD2,.,CASSLAPGLAAGGETQYF,TGTGCCAGCAGCTTAGCCCCCGGACTAGCGGCTGGGGGAGAGACCCAGTACTTC
TRBV18,TRBJ2-5,TRBD1,.,CASSPEGQQETQYF,TGTGCCAGCTCACCCGAGGGACAGCAAGAGACCCAGTACTTC
TRBV5-1,TRBJ1-6,.,few,CASSLTGQLNSPLHF,TGCGCCAGCAGCTTGACTGGGCAGTTAAATTCACCCCTCCACTTT
TRBV24-1,TRBJ2-3,.,.,CATSDSDRGGTDTQYF,TGTGCCACCAGTGACTCTGACAGGGGAGGGACAGATACGCAGTATTTT
TRBV27,TRBJ2-5,TRBD1,few,CASSLYRGETQYF,TGTGCCAGCAGTTTGTACAGGGGAGAGACCCAGTACTTC
TRBV3-1,TRBJ1-6,.,.,CASSQDRVLSSPLHF,TGTGCCAGCAGCCAAGATCGGGTCCTTAGTTCACCCCTCCACTTT
TRBV6-6,TRBJ1-5,.,.,CASSSTFTGLDQPQHF,TGTGCCAGCAGTTCAACCTTCACAGGGTTGGATCAGCCCCAGCATTTT
TRBV20-1,TRBJ2-5,.,.,CSAREVTEETQYF,TGCAGTGCTAGAGAAGTCACAGAAGAGACCCAGTACTTC
TRBV29-1,TRBJ1-2,.,.,CSVVEPQGGGYTF,TGCAGCGTTGTTGAACCCCAGGGTGGTGGCTACACCTTC
TRBV12-3/TRBV12-4,TRBJ1-1,.,.,CASSHGQYTEAFF,TGTGCCAGCAGCCACGGACAGTACACTGAAGCTTTCTTT
TRBV9,TRBJ2-3,.,.,CASSVVADTDTQYF,TGTGCCAGCAGCGTAGTAGCGGACACAGATACGCAGTATTTT
TRBV11-2,TRBJ2-3,TRBD2,.,CASSKRTSGDTDTQYF,TGTGCCAGCAGCAAACGGACTAGCGGAGACACAGATACGCAGTATTTT
TRBV5-1,TRBJ2-5,TRBD2,.,CASVPSGEETQYF,TGCGCCAGCGTACCAAGCGGGGAAGAGACCCAGTACTTC